This entry lists 25 T cell receptor beta chains sequenced from one sample in a study of blood T cell repertoires in COVID-19. Clones were sequenced by immunoSEQ multiplex PCR, and TCRdb holds only the in-frame ones, with some missing. In the table there are 140,000 to 150,000 clones, more than 75% of which are singletons. The material sequenced was peripheral blood. The receptors were gathered from a human donor in a cohort sampled during active COVID-19.

A single count supports this clone. CDR3 protein: CASSQVGLAGREQFF. The DNA of the CDR3 is TGTGCCAGCAGCCAGGTGGGACTAGCGGGCCGTGAGCAGTTCTTC. This sequence joins TRBV3-1 (or the pseudogene TRBV3-2) and TRBJ2-1; 12 nucleotides align to TRBD2. Germline CDR1 LGHDT, CDR2 YNNKEL (reference sequence). V dropped 3 bases and J dropped 9; count of bases not matched to a gene: 6. The CDR3 sequence is 15 residues long.

The chain joins TRBV3-1 (or the pseudogene TRBV3-2) to TRBJ1-1, with a weak D call TRBD1 (5 bases). CDR3 length: 13 residues. V shed 6 bases and J shed 1 base, with 9 bases lying between them. In germline, CDR1 is LGHDT, CDR2 YNNKEL (reference sequence). CDR3 sequence reads: CASRRRENTEAFF. CDR3 sequence (DNA): TGTGCCAGCAGACGCAGGGAGAACACTGAAGCTTTCTTT.

The chain recombines TRBV10-1 with TRBJ1-1; D is unresolved. V lost 7 bases and J lost 1, with 10 bases in between. CDR3 length: 13 residues. CDR1 and CDR2 (germline): WNHNN, SYGVQD (reference sequence). The CDR3 bases are TGCGCCAGCACGGACTGGGGGAACACTGAAGCTTTCTTT. This codes for CASTDWGNTEAFF.

A single count supports this clone. The same CDR3 is also encoded by other DNA sequences in this sample. The chain has TRBV6-6 and TRBJ1-1, with 9 bases identical to TRBD1. Germline assignment: CDR1 MNHNY and CDR2 SVGAGI (reference sequence). V shed 6 bases, J shed 1 base, and the junction held 0 bases outside the gene matches. This CDR3 has 13 amino acids. The CDR3: CASRDRGNTEAFF. CDR3 sequence (DNA): TGTGCCAGCAGGGACAGGGGGAACACTGAAGCTTTCTTT.

V and J are TRBV5-5 and TRBJ1-6, with 7 bases lining up with TRBD1. The germline gives CDR1 SGHKS, CDR2 YYEKEE (reference sequence). With 3 bases clipped from V and 5 bases from J, the junction kept 5 bases outside the gene matches. The CDR3 is 15 residues long. CDR3 nucleotides: TGTGCCAGCAGCTGGGGACAGCCGGATAATTCACCCCTCCACTTT. It codes for CASSWGQPDNSPLHF.

This chain links TRBV7-3 with TRBJ2-3; 13 positions agree with TRBD2. CDR3 length: 14 amino acids. Germline values: CDR1 SGHTA, CDR2 FQGTGA. The ends lost 5 bases at V and 5 bases at J; junction bases unmatched: 1. The CDR3 protein is CASSRTSGRDTQYF. DNA of the CDR3: TGTGCCAGCAGCCGGACTAGCGGGAGAGATACGCAGTATTTT.

V is TRBV19 and J is TRBJ1-6; D ambiguous. The CDR3 spans 12 residues. Trimming left V 6 bases short and J 8 bases short, with 8 bases between. The V gene's germline CDR1 is LNHDA and CDR2 SQIVND (reference sequence). CDR3 sequence: CASRGRDSPLHF. The CDR3 DNA reads as TGTGCCAGTAGAGGGAGGGATTCACCCCTCCACTTT.

The chain has TRBV11-2 and TRBJ2-1, with a possible D match to TRBD2 (5 bases). The germline gives CDR1 SGHAT, CDR2 FQNNGV. Trimming left V 5 bases short and J 8 bases short, with 25 bases between. The CDR3 runs to 17 residues. The DNA of the CDR3 is TGTGCCAGCAGCACTAGTTTGGGTCGAAGCTCGGGCCATGAGCAGTTCTTC. It yields the protein CASSTSLGRSSGHEQFF.

The rearrangement links TRBV7-2 to TRBJ1-2; the D is unclear. This CDR3 spans 12 amino acids. Germline V gene data show CDR1 as SGHTA and CDR2 as FQGNSA. V shed 5 bases and J shed 0 bases, with 4 bases lying between them. CDR3 DNA sequence: TGTGCCAGCAGCCCAGCTAACTATGGCTACACCTTC. This sequence encodes CASSPANYGYTF.

This clone was recorded a few times. This chain uses TRBV5-6 with TRBJ2-3, with 10 bases identical to TRBD2. The CDR3 totals 18 residues. Germline CDR1 SGHDT, CDR2 YYEEEE. After removal of 0 bases from V and 3 bases from J, the junction contained 10 bases not matched to a gene. In DNA form, the CDR3 reads TGTGCCAGCAGCTTGGTTTGGGCTAGCGGGAGACGGACAGATACGCAGTATTTT. It translates to CASSLVWASGRRTDTQYF.

The chain links TRBV7-3 to TRBJ1-1; possibly TRBD1 for D (5 bases). Trimming left V 4 bases short and J 1 base short, with 7 bases between. The CDR3 is 13 residues long. CDR1 and CDR2 from the germline V gene are SGHTA and FQGTGA. The CDR3 reads CASSYDRNTEAFF. The DNA of the CDR3 is TGTGCCAGCAGCTACGACAGGAACACTGAAGCTTTCTTT.

The chain uses TRBV9 and TRBJ2-3; weak D call: TRBD2 (7 bases). V was clipped by 0 bases and J by 6 bases, with 23 bases between them. The CDR3 contains 18 residues. Germline CDR1 is SGDLS and CDR2 is YYNGEE. For the CDR3, the DNA is TGTGCCAGCAGCGTAGTGTCCTCTAGCACCCGGGGGGCCGATACGCAGTATTTT. The encoded protein is CASSVVSSSTRGADTQYF.

V and J are TRBV6-2 or TRBV6-3 and TRBJ2-5; tentative D call: TRBD1 (6 bases). V lost 2 bases, J lost 2 bases, and 12 bases lay in between. Germline V lookup: CDR1 MNHEY, CDR2 SVGEGT. This CDR3 is built from 15 residues. The CDR3 spells CASSYVTGIQETQYF. The CDR3 DNA sequence: TGTGCCAGCAGTTACGTGACAGGAATACAAGAGACCCAGTACTTC.

This chain connects TRBV30 to TRBJ1-5, with D uncertain. The V gene lost 4 bases and the J gene lost 4 bases, with 17 bases spanning the gap. The CDR3 covers 15 residues. The germline gives CDR1 GTSNPN, CDR2 SVGIG (reference sequence). The CDR3 DNA reads as TGTGCCTGGAAGGCAGTCGGGAATTCTAATCAGCCCCAGCATTTT. This encodes CAWKAVGNSNQPQHF. The full variable domain, its missing parts supplied by reference TRBV30 and TRBJ1-5, is SQTIHQWPATLVQPVGSPLSLECTVEGTSNPNLYWYRQAAGRGLQLLFYSVGIGQISSEVPQNLSASRPQDRQFILSSKKLLLSDSGFYLCAWKAVGNSNQPQHFGDGTRLSIL.

J is TRBJ1-6 and V is TRBV30; D is unclear. CDR1 and CDR2 (germline): GTSNPN, SVGIG (reference sequence). The CDR3 has 12 residues. The germline V and J ends were trimmed by 2 bases and 12 bases, with 11 bases remaining between them. The CDR3 bases are TGTGCCTGGAGTCCTCTCAGTGGACCCCTCCACTTT. Translated: CAWSPLSGPLHF. The full variable domain, with the rest looked up from reference TRBV30 and TRBJ1-6, is SQTIHQWPATLVQPVGSPLSLECTVEGTSNPNLYWYRQAAGRGLQLLFYSVGIGQISSEVPQNLSASRPQDRQFILSSKKLLLSDSGFYLCAWSPLSGPLHFGNGTRLTVT.

This chain connects TRBV3-1 (or the pseudogene TRBV3-2) to TRBJ2-1; the match to TRBD2 covers 8 bases. The CDR3 spans 16 residues. CDR1 and CDR2 from the germline V gene are LGHDT and YNNKEL (reference sequence). With 4 bases clipped from V and 2 bases from J, the junction kept 7 bases outside the gene matches. The CDR3 region has the DNA TGTGCCAGCAGCCTAACTAGCGGAGCGACCTACAATGAGCAGTTCTTC. Its protein is CASSLTSGATYNEQFF.

The chain uses TRBV6-1 and TRBJ1-1; a weak D match, TRBD1 (6 bases). The V end lost 2 bases, the J end lost 10 bases, and 20 bases lay between the germline ends. This CDR3 contains 15 residues. Per germline, CDR1 MNHNS and CDR2 SASEGT. CDR3 loop: CASSEISGAREGAFF. The CDR3 coding sequence is TGTGCCAGCAGTGAAATCTCGGGGGCCAGGGAGGGAGCTTTCTTT.

This clone was counted once. V gene TRBV29-1 combines with J gene TRBJ1-3; D possibly corresponds to TRBD1 (5 bases). The V end lost 6 bases, the J end lost 2 bases, and 11 bases lay between the germline ends. The CDR3 is 13 amino acids. The V gene's germline CDR1 is SQVTM and CDR2 ANQGSEA. DNA of the CDR3: TGCAGCGTGGGAACAGGCGCTGGAAACACCATATATTTT. Its protein is CSVGTGAGNTIYF. Drawing the rest from reference TRBV29-1 and TRBJ1-3, the complete variable domain is SAVISQKPSRDICQRGTSLTIQCQVDSQVTMMFWYRQQPGQSLTLIATANQGSEATYESGFVIDKFPISRPNLTFSTLTVSNMSPEDSSIYLCSVGTGAGNTIYFGEGSWLTVV.

The CDR3 coding sequence is TGTGCCAGCAGTAACGGACTAGCGGTCACCGGGGAGCTGTTTTTT. Translation gives CASSNGLAVTGELFF. V and J are TRBV2 and TRBJ2-2, with 10 bases that match TRBD2. The CDR3 contains 15 residues. From germline, CDR1 is SNHLY and CDR2 FYNNEI. V gave up 5 bases and J gave up 4 bases; unmatched junction bases: 4. Looking up the rest from reference TRBV2 and TRBJ2-2 gives the full variable domain: EPEVTQTPSHQVTQMGQEVILRCVPISNHLYFYWYRQILGQKVEFLVSFYNNEISEKSEIFDDQFSVERPDGSNFTLKIRSTKLEDSAMYFCASSNGLAVTGELFFGEGSRLTVL.

The chain combines TRBV4-2 with TRBJ1-1; D not certain. V was pared by 0 bases and J by 2 bases, with 7 bases between. Per germline, CDR1 LGHNA and CDR2 YNFKEQ. The CDR3 has 14 amino acids. This CDR3 reads CASSQDLANTEAFF. Written as DNA, the CDR3 is TGTGCCAGCAGCCAAGATTTAGCCAACACTGAAGCTTTCTTT.

The sample holds one count of this clone. V usage is TRBV3-1 (or the pseudogene TRBV3-2) and J usage is TRBJ2-1, with TRBD2 identical over 11 bases. In germline, CDR1 is LGHDT, CDR2 YNNKEL (reference sequence). The trim removed 1 base at V and 3 bases at J, leaving 5 bases unmatched. The CDR3 is 17 amino acids. CDR3 sequence (DNA): TGTGCCAGCAGCCAAGGGAAGGGACTAGCGGTCTACAATGAGCAGTTCTTC. Its protein is CASSQGKGLAVYNEQFF.

This clone came up once. The CDR3 here is CASRQGLNYGYTF. Here the CDR3 DNA reads TGTGCCAGCAGGCAGGGGCTAAACTATGGCTACACCTTC. V usage is TRBV2 and J usage is TRBJ1-2, with D perhaps matching TRBD1 (6 bases). This CDR3 comprises 13 residues. Trimming shortened V by 6 bases and J by 2 bases, and 10 bases separated the two germline ends. Germline CDR1 and CDR2: SNHLY and FYNNEI.

The chain recombines TRBV5-3 with TRBJ2-1; TRBD2 matches at 9 bases. TRBV5-3 is placed among ORFs of uncertain function. CDR3 length: 19 amino acids. V trimming: 0 bases; J trimming: 0 bases; junction bases outside the gene matches: 10. The CDR3 spells CARSLVVSGGPDSYNEQFF. The CDR3 region has the DNA TGTGCCAGAAGCTTGGTTGTTAGCGGGGGACCAGACTCCTACAATGAGCAGTTCTTC.

CDR3: CAWRAGTEAFF. In nucleotides, the CDR3 is TGTGCCTGGAGGGCCGGGACTGAAGCTTTCTTT. The J gene is TRBJ1-1, the V gene TRBV30; D uncertain. V was shortened by 3 bases and J by 5 bases, with 7 bases between the two germline ends. This CDR3 contains 11 residues. Germline CDR1 reads GTSNPN; CDR2 reads SVGIG (reference sequence).

In regard to this clone: Other DNA sequences from this sample encode an identical CDR3 as well. The rearrangement links TRBV5-1 to TRBJ2-5, with 9 bases lining up with TRBD1. CDR1 and CDR2 (germline): SGHRS, YFSETQ. V was pared by 0 bases and J by 3 bases, with 0 bases of the junction left unmatched. The CDR3 has 14 amino acids. The CDR3 DNA reads as TGCGCCAGCAGCTTGGGGACAGGGGAAGAGACCCAGTACTTC. Translated: CASSLGTGEETQYF.